Each of the 7 T cell receptor beta chains below was sequenced from the same sample in a study of blood T cell repertoires in COVID-19. Generated by immunoSEQ multiplex PCR, the TCRdb table keeps only in-frame clones and is missing some. The sample shows 400,000 to 500,000 clones, about 88% of them seen only once. Source material: PBMCs or T cells enriched from blood (not recorded which). These receptors were obtained from a woman in her late teens or twenties who had been exposed to COVID-19.

The J gene is TRBJ2-7, the V gene TRBV27, with TRBD2 matching 8 bases. Germline trimming cut 5 bases from V and 4 bases from J; bases unmatched to any gene: 7. The CDR3 spans 14 residues. The V gene's germline CDR1 is MNHEY and CDR2 SMNVEV (reference sequence). The DNA for the CDR3 is TGTGCCAGCAGTCCCGGGACTAGTGGGTACGAGCAGTACTTC. It codes for CASSPGTSGYEQYF.

V usage is TRBV7-9 and J usage is TRBJ1-4; perhaps TRBD1 as D (5 bases). The CDR3 sequence is 17 residues long. Germline CDR1 reads SEHNR; CDR2 reads FQNEAQ (reference sequence). Deletions cut 5 bases from V and 0 bases from J, with 16 bases between. The CDR3 DNA reads TGTGCCAGCAGCCAGCCTTTGGGGCTTGCAACTAATGAAAAACTGTTTTTT. Protein: CASSQPLGLATNEKLFF. The whole variable domain, remainder taken from reference TRBV7-9 and TRBJ1-4, is DTGVSQNPRHKITKRGQNVTFRCDPISEHNRLYWYRQTLGQGPEFLTYFQNEAQLEKSRLLSDRFSAERPKGSFSTLEIQRTEQGDSAMYLCASSQPLGLATNEKLFFGSGTQLSVL.

The chain links TRBV5-1 to TRBJ1-1; 10 bases map to TRBD1. The CDR3 is 14 amino acids. Germline-derived CDR1 and CDR2 are SGHRS and YFSETQ. The J segment lost 5 bases and the V segment lost 3 bases, leaving 4 bases of the junction unmatched. This chain's CDR3 is CASSWDRGDTEAFF. CDR3 DNA sequence: TGCGCCAGCAGCTGGGACAGGGGAGATACTGAAGCTTTCTTT.

The chain employs TRBV4-1 and TRBJ2-7; TRBD1 might be the D (6 bases). The CDR3 covers 13 residues. Trimming cost V 3 bases and J 5 bases, with 11 bases left between them. The germline CDR1 and CDR2 sequences are MGHRA and YSYEKL. The CDR3 loop reads CASSQQGTDEQYF. In DNA, the CDR3 is TGCGCCAGCAGCCAGCAGGGGACCGACGAGCAGTACTTC.

The chain is built from TRBV27 and TRBJ2-7, with no clear D. The V end was cut by 4 bases, the J end by 5 bases, with 6 bases between. The CDR3 consists of 11 residues. Germline CDR1 MNHEY, CDR2 SMNVEV (reference sequence). The CDR3, as DNA: TGTGCCAGCAGTTCAGTTAACGAGCAGTACTTC. This gives the protein CASSSVNEQYF.

This rearrangement joins TRBV6-5 to TRBJ2-7, with D possibly matching TRBD2 (5 bases). The CDR3 totals 12 residues. Looked up from germline, CDR1 is MNHEY and CDR2 is SVGAGI. The ends were cut back, 7 bases at V and 6 bases at J, with 13 bases in the middle. Here the CDR3 DNA reads TGTGCCAGCAAAGAACAAGGGAGCGAGCAGTACTTC. It codes for CASKEQGSEQYF.

The J gene is TRBJ1-1, the V gene TRBV2, with D uncertain. The V end lost 5 bases, the J end lost 1 base, and 8 bases lay between the germline ends. This CDR3 has 13 amino acids. CDR1 SNHLY and CDR2 FYNNEI come from the germline V gene. CDR3 region: CASSSQQNTEAFF. The CDR3 DNA follows: TGTGCCAGCAGTTCTCAACAGAACACTGAAGCTTTCTTT.